These 5 T cell receptor beta chains came from one sample sequenced in a study of shared clonotypes between healthy human individuals. The data were produced by immunoSEQ multiplex PCR, yet TCRdb's version contains in-frame clones alone and is incomplete. In the table there are over 2 million clones, about 95% of which are singletons. The naive CD8 subset, CD45RO-negative cells positively selected for CCR7, excluded terminally differentiated effector memory CD45RA+ cells. What was sequenced was naive CD8+ T cells sorted from blood. The source is a man aged 18 to 35 in good health.

The CDR3 sequence is CASSLQGSDTEAFF. The CDR3 DNA reads TGTGCCAGCAGCTTACAGGGTTCGGACACTGAAGCTTTCTTT. V gene TRBV7-6 combines with J gene TRBJ1-1; perhaps TRBD1 as D (5 bases). The germline V gene encodes CDR1 SGHVS and CDR2 FNYEAQ. The CDR3 spans 14 residues. With 2 bases removed from V and 3 bases from J, the gap between germline ends came to 10 bases.

The V gene is TRBV30, the J gene TRBJ2-7; D possibly uses TRBD1 or TRBD2 (5 bases each). Germline lookup yields CDR1 GTSNPN and CDR2 SVGIG (reference sequence). The CDR3 sequence is 13 residues long. V dropped 8 bases and J dropped 0 bases, with 14 bases sitting between them. CDR3 in amino acids: CAGIRDASYEQYF. The CDR3 nucleotides are TGTGCCGGAATCAGGGACGCCTCCTACGAGCAGTACTTC.

With respect to this clone: The sample holds other DNA sequences that translate to the same CDR3. The chain recombines TRBV27 with TRBJ2-1; the D is unclear. Germline V gives CDR1 MNHEY, CDR2 SMNVEV (reference sequence). Trimming removed 3 bases at V and 4 bases at J, with 7 bases between. The CDR3 covers 13 residues. DNA of the CDR3: TGTGCCAGCAGTTTGACGGAATACAATGAGCAGTTCTTC. The encoded protein is CASSLTEYNEQFF.

This clone appeared a single time. This sequence joins TRBV29-1 and TRBJ2-7, with D hard to call. Germline V gene data show CDR1 as SQVTM and CDR2 as ANQGSEA. The CDR3 loop spans 14 amino acids. V was pared by 2 bases and J by 2 bases, with 13 bases between. For the CDR3, the DNA is TGCAGCGTTGAAACCGGATTGTCACCCTACGAGCAGTACTTC. It codes for CSVETGLSPYEQYF.

This clone is a singleton in its sample. Additional DNA sequences in this sample encode the identical CDR3. This chain uses TRBV6-1 with TRBJ2-7, with TRBD2 as a possible D gene (6 bases). Trimming left V 7 bases short and J 1 base short, with 8 bases between. Germline V gives CDR1 MNHNS, CDR2 SASEGT. This CDR3 has 12 residues. The DNA for the CDR3 is TGTGCCAGCACTGGGGGGTCCTACGAGCAGTACTTC. Translation gives CASTGGSYEQYF.